Described below is a single T cell receptor beta chain sequence and its context. This record comes from a study of blood T cell repertoires in COVID-19. Study information: T cells, B-cell-depleted T cells, or PBMCs provided the cDNA or gDNA that served as material.

Sequencing used immunoSEQ multiplex PCR; TCRdb keeps in-frame clones, though not all of them. The sample contains some 700,000 clones, around 90% of which appear only once. This clonotype was obtained from a woman aged 18-30 years with acute or convalescent COVID-19. Sequenced material: peripheral blood.

The CDR3 DNA sequence: TGCAGTGCTGGGCAGGGTTCAGCTTTCTTT. It translates to CSAGQGSAFF. This rearrangement joins TRBV20-1 to TRBJ1-1; possibly TRBD1 for D (5 bases). The V end lost 5 bases, the J end lost 10 bases, and 11 bases lay between the germline ends. This CDR3 spans 10 amino acids. The germline V gene encodes CDR1 DFQATT and CDR2 SNEGSKA (reference sequence).